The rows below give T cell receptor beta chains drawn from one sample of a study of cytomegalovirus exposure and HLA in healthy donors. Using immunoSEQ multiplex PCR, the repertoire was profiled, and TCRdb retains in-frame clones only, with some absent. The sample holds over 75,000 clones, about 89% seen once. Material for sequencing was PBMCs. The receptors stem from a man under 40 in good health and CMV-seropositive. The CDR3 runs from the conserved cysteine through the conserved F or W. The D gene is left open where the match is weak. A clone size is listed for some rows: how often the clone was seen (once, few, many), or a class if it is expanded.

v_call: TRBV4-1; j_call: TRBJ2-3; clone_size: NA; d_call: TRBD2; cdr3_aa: CASSQAAGVSHTDTQYF; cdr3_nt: TGCGCCAGCAGCCAGGCGGCGGGAGTGTCTCACACAGATACGCAGTATTTT
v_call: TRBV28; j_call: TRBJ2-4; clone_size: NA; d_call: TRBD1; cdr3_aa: CASISQGATKNIQYF; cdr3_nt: TGTGCCAGCATTTCGCAGGGGGCAACCAAAAACATTCAGTACTTC
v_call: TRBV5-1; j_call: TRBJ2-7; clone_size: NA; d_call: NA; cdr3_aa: CASSLDGIITYEQYF; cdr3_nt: TGCGCCAGCAGCTTGGACGGGATCATTACCTACGAGCAGTACTTC
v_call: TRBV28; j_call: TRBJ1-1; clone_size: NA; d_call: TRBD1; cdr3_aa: CASSLRYRGLAEAFF; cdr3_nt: TGTGCCAGCAGTTTAAGGTACAGGGGGCTAGCTGAAGCTTTCTTT
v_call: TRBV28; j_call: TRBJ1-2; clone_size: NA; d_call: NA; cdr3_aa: CASSFGEQGNTF; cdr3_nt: TGTGCCAGCAGTTTCGGGGAACAGGGAAACACCTTC
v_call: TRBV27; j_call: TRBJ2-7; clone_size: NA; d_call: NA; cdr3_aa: CASSLYGGSYEQYF; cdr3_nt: TGTGCCAGCAGTTTATATGGAGGGTCCTACGAGCAGTACTTC
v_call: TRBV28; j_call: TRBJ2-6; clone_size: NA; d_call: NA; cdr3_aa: CASSPQNSGANVLTF; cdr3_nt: TGTGCCAGCAGTCCACAGAACTCTGGGGCCAACGTCCTGACTTTC
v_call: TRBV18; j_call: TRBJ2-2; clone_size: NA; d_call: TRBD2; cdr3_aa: CASSPQSGGGTGELFF; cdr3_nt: TGTGCCAGCTCACCACAATCGGGAGGAGGCACCGGGGAGCTGTTTTTT
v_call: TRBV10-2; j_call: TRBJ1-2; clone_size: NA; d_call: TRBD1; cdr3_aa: CASRDTGDYYGYTF; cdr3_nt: TGCGCCAGCAGAGACACAGGGGACTACTATGGCTACACCTTC
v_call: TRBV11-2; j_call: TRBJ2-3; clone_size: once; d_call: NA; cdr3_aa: CASSFSLSTDTQYF; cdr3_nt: TGTGCCAGCAGCTTTAGCCTTAGCACAGATACGCAGTATTTT
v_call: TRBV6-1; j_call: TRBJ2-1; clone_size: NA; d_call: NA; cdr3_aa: CASSERWTNYNEQFF; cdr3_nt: TGTGCCAGCAGTGAAAGGTGGACTAACTACAATGAGCAGTTCTTC
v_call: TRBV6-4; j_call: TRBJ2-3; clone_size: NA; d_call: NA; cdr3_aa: CASSSSGVDTQYF; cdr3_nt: TGTGCCAGCAGTAGTAGTGGTGTCGATACGCAGTATTTT
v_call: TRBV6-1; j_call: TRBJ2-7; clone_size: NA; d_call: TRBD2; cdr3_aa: CASTPGLAGGAEQYF; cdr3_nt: TGTGCCAGCACCCCAGGACTAGCGGGAGGAGCTGAGCAGTACTTC
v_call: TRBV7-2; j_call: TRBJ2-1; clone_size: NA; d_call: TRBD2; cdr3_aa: CASSLDGTSGNAEQFF; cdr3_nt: TGTGCCAGCAGCTTAGATGGGACTAGCGGGAATGCTGAGCAGTTCTTC
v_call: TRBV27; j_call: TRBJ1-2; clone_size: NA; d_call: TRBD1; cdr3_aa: CASSFIGGQDSANYGYTF; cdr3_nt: TGTGCCAGCAGTTTTATAGGAGGACAGGACTCCGCAAACTATGGCTACACCTTC
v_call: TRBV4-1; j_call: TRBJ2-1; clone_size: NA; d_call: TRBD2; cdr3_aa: CASTKDRGSGSSYNEQFF; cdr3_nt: TGCGCCAGCACTAAAGATAGGGGTAGCGGGAGCTCCTACAATGAGCAGTTCTTC
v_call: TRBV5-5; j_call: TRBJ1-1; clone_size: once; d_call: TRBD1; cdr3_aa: CASSSRTGMNTEAFF; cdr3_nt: TGTGCCAGCAGCTCCCGGACAGGGATGAACACTGAAGCTTTCTTT
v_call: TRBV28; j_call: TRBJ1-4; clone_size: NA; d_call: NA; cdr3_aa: CASSLPGFSLEKLFF; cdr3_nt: TGTGCCAGCAGTCTACCCGGGTTCAGCCTCGAAAAACTGTTTTTT
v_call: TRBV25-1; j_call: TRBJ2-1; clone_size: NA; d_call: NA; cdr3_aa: CASSGEYNEQFF; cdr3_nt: TGTGCCAGCAGTGGAGAGTACAATGAGCAGTTCTTC
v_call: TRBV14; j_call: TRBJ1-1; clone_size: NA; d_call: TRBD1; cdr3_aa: CASSNTGGTEAFF; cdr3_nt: TGTGCCAGCAGCAATACAGGGGGCACTGAAGCTTTCTTT
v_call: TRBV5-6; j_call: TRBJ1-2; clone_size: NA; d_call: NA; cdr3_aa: CASSLDRRNYGYTF; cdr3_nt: TGTGCCAGCAGCTTGGACAGGAGAAACTATGGCTACACCTTC
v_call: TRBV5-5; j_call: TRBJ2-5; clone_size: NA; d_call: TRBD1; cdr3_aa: CVSERTGALQETQYF; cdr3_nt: TGTGTATCGGAGAGGACAGGGGCTCTCCAAGAGACCCAGTACTTC
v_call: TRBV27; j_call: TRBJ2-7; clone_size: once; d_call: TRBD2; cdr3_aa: CASSLSPGLAGEDEQYF; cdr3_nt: TGTGCCAGCAGTTTATCTCCGGGACTAGCGGGAGAGGACGAGCAGTACTTC
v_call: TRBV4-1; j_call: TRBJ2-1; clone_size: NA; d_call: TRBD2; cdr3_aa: CASSQPLAESSYNEQFF; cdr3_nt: TGCGCCAGCAGCCAACCTCTAGCGGAGAGCTCCTACAATGAGCAGTTCTTC
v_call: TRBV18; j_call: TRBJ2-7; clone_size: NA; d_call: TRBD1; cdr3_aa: CASSPRDRSNYEQYF; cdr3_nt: TGTGCCAGCTCACCCCGGGACAGGAGTAACTACGAGCAGTACTTC
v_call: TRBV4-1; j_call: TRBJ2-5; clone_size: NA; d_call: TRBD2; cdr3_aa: CASSPPHATSGREETQYF; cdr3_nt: TGCGCCAGCAGCCCCCCTCATGCTACTAGCGGGAGAGAAGAGACCCAGTACTTC
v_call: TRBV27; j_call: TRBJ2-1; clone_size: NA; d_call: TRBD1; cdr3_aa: CASSRDRFYNEQFF; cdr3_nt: TGTGCCAGCAGCCGGGACAGATTCTACAATGAGCAGTTCTTC
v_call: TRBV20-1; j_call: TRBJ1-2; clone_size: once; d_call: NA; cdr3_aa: CVAGDNYGYTF; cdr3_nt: TGCGTAGCAGGGGATAACTATGGCTACACCTTC
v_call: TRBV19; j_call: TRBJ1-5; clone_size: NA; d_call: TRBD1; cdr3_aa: CASSLSGQGISQPQHF; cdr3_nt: TGTGCCAGTAGTTTGTCCGGACAGGGGATTAGTCAGCCCCAGCATTTT
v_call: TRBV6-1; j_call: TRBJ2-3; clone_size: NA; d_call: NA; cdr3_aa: CASTDRSGATDTQYF; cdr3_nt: TGTGCCAGCACCGACAGGTCAGGGGCAACAGATACGCAGTATTTT
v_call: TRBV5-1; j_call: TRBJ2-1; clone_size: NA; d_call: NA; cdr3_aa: CASSLAGVNEQFF; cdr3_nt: TGCGCCAGCAGCTTGGCAGGGGTGAATGAGCAGTTCTTC
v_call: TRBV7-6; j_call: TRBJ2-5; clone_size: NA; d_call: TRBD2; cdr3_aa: CASSSPLSGAGTQYF; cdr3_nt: TGTGCCAGCAGCTCCCCCCTTAGCGGGGCTGGGACCCAGTACTTC
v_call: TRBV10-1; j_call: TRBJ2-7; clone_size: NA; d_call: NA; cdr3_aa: CASSTGTRGYEQYF; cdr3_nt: TGCGCCAGCAGTACCGGGACAAGGGGATACGAGCAGTACTTC
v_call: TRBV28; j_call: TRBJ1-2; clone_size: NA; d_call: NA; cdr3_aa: CASSGGQSYGYTF; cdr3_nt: TGTGCCAGCAGTGGAGGACAGAGTTATGGCTACACCTTC
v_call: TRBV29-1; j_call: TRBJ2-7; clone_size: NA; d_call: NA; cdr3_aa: CSVGGQNSYEQYF; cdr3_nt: TGCAGCGTTGGGGGACAAAACTCCTACGAGCAGTACTTC
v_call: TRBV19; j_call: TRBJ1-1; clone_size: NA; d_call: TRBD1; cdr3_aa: CASGDRDRTEAFF; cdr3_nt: TGTGCCAGTGGGGACAGGGACAGGACTGAAGCTTTCTTT
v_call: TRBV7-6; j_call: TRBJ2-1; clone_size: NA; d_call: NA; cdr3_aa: CASSLTPTRRSYNEQFF; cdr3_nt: TGTGCCAGCAGCTTAACCCCTACTAGGAGGTCCTACAATGAGCAGTTCTTC
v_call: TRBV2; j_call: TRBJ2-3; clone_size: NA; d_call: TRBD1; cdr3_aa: CASSRDSGGTDTQYF; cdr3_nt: TGTGCCAGCAGCCGGGACAGCGGCGGGACAGATACGCAGTATTTT
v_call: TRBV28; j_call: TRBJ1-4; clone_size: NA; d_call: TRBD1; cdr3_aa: CASSLDRFGEKLFF; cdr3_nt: TGTGCCAGCAGCTTGGACAGGTTTGGGGAAAAACTGTTTTTT
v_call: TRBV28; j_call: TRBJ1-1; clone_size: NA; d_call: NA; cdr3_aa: CASSLGPGMNTEAFF; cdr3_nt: TGTGCCAGCAGTTTAGGTCCCGGGATGAACACTGAAGCTTTCTTT
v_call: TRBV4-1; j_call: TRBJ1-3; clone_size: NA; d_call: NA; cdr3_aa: CASSRRRDSGNTIYF; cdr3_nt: TGCGCCAGCAGCCGCCGCAGGGATTCTGGAAACACCATATATTTT
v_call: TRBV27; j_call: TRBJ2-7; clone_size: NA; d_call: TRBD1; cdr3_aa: CASSPGQGVYEQYF; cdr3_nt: TGTGCCAGCAGTCCGGGACAGGGGGTGTACGAGCAGTACTTC
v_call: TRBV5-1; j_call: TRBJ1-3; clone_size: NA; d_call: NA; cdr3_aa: CASSPGVSGNTIYF; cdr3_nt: TGCGCCAGCAGCCCCGGGGTCTCTGGAAACACCATATATTTT
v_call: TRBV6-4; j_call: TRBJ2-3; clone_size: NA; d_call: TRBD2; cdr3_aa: CASSDGTSGTDTQYF; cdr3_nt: TGTGCCAGCAGTGACGGGACTAGCGGCACAGATACGCAGTATTTT
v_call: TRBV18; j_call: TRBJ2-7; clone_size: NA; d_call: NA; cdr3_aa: CASSNGGVPYEQYF; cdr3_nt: TGTGCCAGCTCAAACGGAGGGGTGCCCTACGAGCAGTACTTC
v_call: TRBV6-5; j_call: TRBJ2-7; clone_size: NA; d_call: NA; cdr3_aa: CASSSRIRGTGKEQYF; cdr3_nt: TGTGCCAGCAGTTCCCGCATTCGCGGGACCGGGAAGGAGCAGTACTTC
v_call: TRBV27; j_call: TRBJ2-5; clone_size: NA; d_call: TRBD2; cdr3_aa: CASSLFPAGNQETQYF; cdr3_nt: TGTGCCAGCAGTTTATTCCCAGCGGGGAACCAAGAGACCCAGTACTTC